Below are 5 T cell receptor beta chains sequenced from a single sample in a study of persistence of HIV-infected CD4 T cells. The libraries were made with immunoSEQ version 4 in survey mode. The method was immunoSEQ multiplex PCR; TCRdb's version includes in-frame clones alone and lacks a portion of them. Among about 64,000 clones listed, just under 75% were seen once. The stimulus was an HIV-1 Gag 15-mer peptide pool, roughly 1 ug/peptide/mL. CD40L-negative CD69-negative CD45RO-high memory CD4+ T cells were sorted as populations depleted of antigen-responding cells. No antigen has been assigned to these receptors. Specimen: CD4+ T cells sorted from PBMCs after roughly 18-hour stimulation, collected from a patient who received antiretroviral therapy. These receptors were taken from an adult man with HIV who was CMV-seropositive.

This clone has just one count. The chain couples TRBV5-1 to TRBJ2-3; 8 nucleotides align to TRBD2. V was clipped by 3 bases and J by 1 base; unmatched bases: 7. CDR1 and CDR2 from the germline V gene are SGHRS and YFSETQ. The CDR3 has 16 amino acids. CDR3 in DNA: TGCGCCAGCAGCTCAAGCGGGGGAATGGGCACAGATACGCAGTATTTT. This sequence encodes CASSSSGGMGTDTQYF.

The J gene is TRBJ1-6, the V gene TRBV6-1; D is possibly TRBD1 (5 bases). The CDR3 contains 18 residues. V was shortened by 0 bases and J by 13 bases, with 25 bases between the two germline ends. In germline, CDR1 is MNHNS, CDR2 SASEGT. CDR3 in amino acids: CASSEARTSPGSSFPLHF. As DNA, the CDR3 is TGTGCCAGCAGTGAAGCTAGGACATCACCTGGCTCATCCTTCCCCCTCCACTTT.

The V gene is TRBV5-5, the J gene TRBJ2-1; D is ambiguous. The CDR3 extends over 13 amino acids. V gave up 1 base and J gave up 4 bases, with 6 bases separating them. Germline V gene lookup returns CDR1 SGHKS and CDR2 YYEKEE (reference sequence). The CDR3 loop reads CASSLWIYNEQFF. CDR3 DNA: TGTGCCAGCAGCTTGTGGATTTACAATGAGCAGTTCTTC.

The chain links TRBV5-1 to TRBJ2-2, with a weak D call TRBD2 (7 bases). Looked up from germline, CDR1 is SGHRS and CDR2 is YFSETQ. This CDR3 has 15 residues. V shed 3 bases and J shed 4 bases, with 13 bases lying between them. DNA for the CDR3: TGCGCCAGCAGCTCGGGGGGCCAAGTCACCGGGGAGCTGTTTTTT. The encoded protein is CASSSGGQVTGELFF. Together with reference TRBV5-1 and TRBJ2-2, the CDR3 gives the full variable domain: KAGVTQTPRYLIKTRGQQVTLSCSPISGHRSVSWYQQTPGQGLQFLFEYFSETQRNKGNFPGRFSGRQFSNSRSEMNVSTLELGDSALYLCASSSGGQVTGELFFGEGSRLTVL.

The J gene is TRBJ2-7, the V gene TRBV3-1 (or the pseudogene TRBV3-2); no reliable D call. V lost 0 bases, J lost 2 bases, and 11 bases lay in between. The CDR3 consists of 15 residues. Germline CDR1 is LGHDT and CDR2 is YNNKEL (reference sequence). The chain's CDR3 is CASSQDPKVTYEQYF. In DNA, the CDR3 is TGTGCCAGCAGCCAAGATCCCAAGGTAACCTACGAGCAGTACTTC.